This TCR beta chain is drawn from a study of blood T cell repertoires in COVID-19 (dated by TCRdb to about 2020). For the wider study: Samples from collaborators originated in the United States, Italy and Spain and spanned both the acute and convalescent phases of COVID-19. Samples were obtained from the ongoing ImmuneRACE study (first 160 participants) and from over a thousand subjects provided by 6 global collaborators. The repertoires were made available in a free public database intended to serve as a resource for research on the immune response to SARS-CoV-2. Subjects who had been exposed to COVID-19, were actively infected with it, or had recovered from it provided the deeply sampled blood TCRbeta repertoires that made up the dataset. The prospective study material was composed of cDNA or gDNA derived from T cells, B-cell-depleted T cells, or PBMCs. Nearly every sample came with metadata listing a de-identified subject ID, COVID-19 status, age in years and sex. Where available, HLA class I and class II types were obtained from metadata supplied by the sample provider rather than from assay-based typing. The paper's findings and limits, for the study overall: The amount of clinical and demographic metadata varied by source and participant and was provided uncurated.

V is cut by 6 bases and J by 0 bases, and the space between the germline ends is 14 bases. The CDR3, from cysteine to phenylalanine, totals 15 residues. Of the read, only the CDR3 DNA is kept; its 45 bases are in frame from base 1. The germline V gene gives CDR1 as MNHEY and CDR2 as SVGAGI. At one collaborating source in Seattle, patients were enrolled during active infection and were followed longitudinally through the course of disease. Each collaborating institution followed its own protocols to collect whole blood in K2EDTA tubes. For TCRbeta analysis, collaborator samples were shipped as frozen whole blood, as isolated PBMCs, or as DNA extracted from either sample type. A word on this clone: Its antigen remains unidentified. Per-base quality was not reported, and no clone a single base away is much larger than it.

The immunoSEQ Assay, a bias-controlled multiplex PCR, was used to amplify TCRbeta CDR3 regions from genomic DNA. On the study's bioinformatics: Within the assay, amplification of reference gene primers was used to estimate how many nucleated cells each sample contained. To quantify the absolute abundance of each unique TCRbeta CDR3 rearrangement, sequence reads were collapsed and filtered. Productive Simpson clonality was computed per sample as the square root of Simpson's diversity index over productive rearrangements. In its TCRdb copy, this immuneACCESS table keeps in-frame sequences only and misses some clones. Where compared with another copy, unresolved V genes explain less than half of these, and the others have no known cause. V and J calls and clone size follow that table, whereas D and trimming were derived from the DNA. The sample table holds around 320,000 clones, of which nearly 90% were seen once. The ten most abundant clones make up roughly 11% of the sample.

The sequence came from a woman aged 30 to 39 with COVID-19, enrolled during active disease. The sequenced sample was peripheral blood. The sequence joins TRBV6-5 to TRBJ1-1, with the D gene call left open. This receptor carries the CDR3 CASRTRNVMNTEAFF. The DNA sequence follows: TGTGCCAGCAGGACAAGGAACGTCATGAACACTGAAGCTTTCTTT.